Below are 5 T cell receptor beta chains sequenced from a single sample in a study of cytotoxic CD8 clonotypes in ibrutinib-treated CLL. Profiling relied on immunoSEQ multiplex PCR, and the TCRdb table lists in-frame clones only, not all of them. This table holds 150,000 to 200,000 clones, roughly 84% found once. The sequencing here drew on PBMCs, taken at disease progression, from a patient treated with ibrutinib. These receptors came from a human donor with chronic lymphocytic leukemia.

This sequence joins TRBV27 and TRBJ1-2, with D possibly being TRBD1 (5 bases). This CDR3 is 14 amino acids long. V was cut by 1 base and J by 8 bases, with 14 bases left in between. CDR1 is MNHEY, CDR2 SMNVEV, per germline (reference sequence). The DNA of the CDR3 is TGTGCCAGCAGTTTATTGCCGGGGGGGATCGGCTACACCTTC. It specifies CASSLLPGGIGYTF.

The chain couples TRBV5-6 to TRBJ2-6; D may match TRBD1 or TRBD2 (5 bases each). This CDR3 comprises 18 residues. Germline-derived CDR1 and CDR2 are SGHDT and YYEEEE. Deletions cut 0 bases from V and 0 bases from J, with 13 bases between. The DNA for the CDR3 is TGTGCCAGCAGCTTGGGGGGGATGAGGACCTCTGGGGCCAACGTCCTGACTTTC. Its translation: CASSLGGMRTSGANVLTF.

Note on this clone: Additional DNA sequences in this sample encode the identical CDR3. The V call is TRBV6-5, the J call TRBJ1-1; 7 bases map to TRBD1. The length of the CDR3 is 13 residues. The germline V gene has CDR1 MNHEY and CDR2 SVGAGI. V lost 2 bases, J lost 3 bases, and 0 bases stayed unmatched. This CDR3 is CASSYGQDTEAFF. In DNA form, the CDR3 reads TGTGCCAGCAGTTACGGACAGGACACTGAAGCTTTCTTT.

The chain couples TRBV9 to TRBJ2-1; D unresolved. Germline assignment: CDR1 SGDLS and CDR2 YYNGEE. V gave up 3 bases and J gave up 12 bases, with 19 bases separating them. CDR3 length: 14 residues. The CDR3 DNA reads TGTGCCAGCAGCGCCTACCAGGATTCATCGGGGCAGTTCTTC. Residues: CASSAYQDSSGQFF.

The rearrangement joins TRBV7-2 to TRBJ1-3; D is unresolved. Germline V gene sequence: CDR1 SGHTA, CDR2 FQGNSA. The CDR3 length is 14 residues. With 1 base removed from V and 4 bases from J, the gap between germline ends came to 8 bases. CDR3 sequence reads: CASSLVPEGNTIYF. The CDR3 coding sequence is TGTGCCAGCAGCTTAGTTCCGGAAGGAAACACCATATATTTT. The full variable domain, rest sourced from reference TRBV7-2 and TRBJ1-3, is GAGVSQSPSNKVTEKGKDVELRCDPISGHTALYWYRQSLGQGLEFLIYFQGNSAPDKSGLPSDRFSAERTGGSVSTLTIQRTQQEDSAVYLCASSLVPEGNTIYFGEGSWLTVV.